The 30 T cell receptor beta chains below all came from one sample that was sequenced in a study of T-cell reconstitution after alpha-beta-depleted transplantation in children. Unique molecular identifiers were built into the TCRbeta library. TCRdb itself ran the PCR reads through MiXCR, one entry per CDR3 protein. The table lists approximately 400,000 distinct CDR3 sequences, 15% to 20% of them singletons. The sequencing used PBMCs, mostly from graft donor cells, collected 360 days after TCRalphabeta/CD19-depleted stem cell transplant. These receptors came from a boy in the first two years of life who had a stem cell transplant for Wiskott-Aldrich syndrome, so the T cells may come from the graft donor.

The V gene is TRBV5-1, the J gene TRBJ2-3, with TRBD2 matching 12 bases. The length of the CDR3 is 15 residues. Germline V gene sequence: CDR1 SGHRS, CDR2 YFSETQ. V lost 0 bases, J lost 5 bases, and 1 base stayed unmatched. The CDR3 spells CASSLAGLAGDTQYF. The DNA of the CDR3 is TGCGCCAGCAGCTTGGCGGGACTAGCGGGAGATACGCAGTATTTT.

The rearrangement links TRBV25-1 to TRBJ2-1, with D perhaps matching TRBD1 (7 bases). Trimming took off 6 bases at V and 7 bases at J, with 25 bases between the two ends. The CDR3 totals 17 residues. The germline V gene has CDR1 MGHDK and CDR2 SYGVNS. The CDR3 sequence: CASRGVKSRGARNEQFF. Here the CDR3 DNA reads TGTGCCAGCAGGGGTGTAAAGAGCAGGGGGGCCAGGAATGAGCAGTTCTTC. Combining the CDR3 with reference TRBV25-1 and TRBJ2-1 gives the whole variable domain EADIYQTPRYLVIGTGKKITLECSQTMGHDKMYWYQQDPGMELHLIHYSYGVNSTEKGDLSSESTVSRIRTEHFPLTLESARPSHTSQYLCASRGVKSRGARNEQFFGPGTRLTVL.

The sample holds a few counts of this clonotype. This chain joins TRBV7-2 and TRBJ2-7; D is uncertain. The germline gives CDR1 SGHTA, CDR2 FQGNSA. This CDR3 has 15 amino acids. Trimming stripped 0 bases from V and 6 bases from J, with 15 bases between. This chain's CDR3 is CASSLAVSVYGEQYF. CDR3 DNA sequence: TGTGCCAGCAGCTTAGCAGTGAGCGTCTACGGCGAGCAGTACTTC.

DNA for the CDR3: TGTGCCACCAGCAGAGTGGAGGGGCGCAACACTGAAGCTTTCTTT. As protein: CATSRVEGRNTEAFF. The V call is TRBV15, the J call TRBJ1-1; maybe TRBD1 (5 bases). CDR1 is LNHNV, CDR2 YYDKDF, per germline (reference sequence). V was shortened by 1 base and J by 2 bases, with 11 bases between the two germline ends. The CDR3 is 15 residues long.

This clonotype was seen at least ten times. This chain links TRBV24-1 with TRBJ2-1; TRBD1 matches at 7 bases. Unmatched junction bases numbered 8, after V lost 3 bases and J lost 4 bases. Germline V CDR1 and CDR2: KGHDR, SFDVKD. There are 16 residues in the CDR3. This CDR3 is CATSDPGQDLYNEQFF. CDR3 nucleotide sequence: TGTGCCACCAGTGATCCCGGACAGGACCTATACAATGAGCAGTTCTTC.

This clonotype was detected a few times. J is TRBJ1-1 and V is TRBV3-1, with TRBD1 matching over 7 bases. The V segment lost 1 base and the J segment 4 bases; nucleotides outside the gene matches: 3. Germline-derived CDR1 and CDR2 are LGHDT and YNNKEL (reference sequence). The CDR3 sequence is 14 residues long. DNA of the CDR3: TGTGCCAGCAGCCAAGCAGGGGGAGGCACTGAAGCTTTCTTT. Translation gives CASSQAGGGTEAFF.

CDR3 residues: CASSLIGPNTGELFF. In DNA, the CDR3 is TGTGCCAGCAGCTTAATAGGGCCGAACACCGGGGAGCTGTTTTTT. The chain recombines TRBV7-9 with TRBJ2-2; no clear D gene. V lost 2 bases and J 0 bases, leaving 7 bases between the germline ends. The germline V gene has CDR1 SEHNR and CDR2 FQNEAQ (reference sequence). CDR3 length: 15 amino acids.

This clonotype appeared a few times. The chain is built from TRBV7-9 and TRBJ2-1; tentatively, D is TRBD1 (6 bases). This CDR3 has 14 amino acids. V was trimmed by 5 bases and J by 8 bases, leaving 16 bases between them. In germline, CDR1 is SEHNR, CDR2 FQNEAQ (reference sequence). CDR3 residues: CASSTTRGLDEQFF. In nucleotides, the CDR3 is TGTGCCAGCAGCACCACTAGGGGGTTGGATGAGCAGTTCTTC.

This clonotype occurred a few times. This chain connects TRBV24-1 to TRBJ2-5; 9 positions agree with TRBD2. Trimming cost V 3 bases and J 5 bases; bases outside gene matches: 6. Per the germline V gene, CDR1 is KGHDR and CDR2 is SFDVKD. The CDR3 sequence is 15 residues long. CDR3: CATSDVSGRRETQYF. Written as DNA, the CDR3 is TGTGCCACCAGTGATGTTAGCGGGAGAAGGGAGACCCAGTACTTC.

This clonotype was picked up one time. The chain recombines TRBV19 with TRBJ2-1; 8 nucleotides align to TRBD2. This CDR3 spans 19 amino acids. Germline trimming cut 10 bases from V and 3 bases from J; bases unmatched to any gene: 23. The germline CDR1 and CDR2 sequences are LNHDA and SQIVND (reference sequence). CDR3 nucleotides: TGTGCCACGGCCATCAAGCGGGAGAATCGCCCGCAACGCTACAATGAGCAGTTCTTC. Its protein product is CATAIKRENRPQRYNEQFF.

V and J are TRBV24-1 and TRBJ2-4; a weak D match, TRBD1 (5 bases). Trimming removed 1 base from V and 3 bases from J, with 15 bases in between. This CDR3 spans 17 amino acids. CDR1 and CDR2 from the germline V gene are KGHDR and SFDVKD. The CDR3 spells CATSDLKQDQIKNIQYF. The CDR3 region has the DNA TGTGCCACCAGTGATTTAAAACAGGACCAAATCAAAAACATTCAGTACTTC.

The chain employs TRBV6-5 and TRBJ1-1; 8 bases are shared with TRBD1. CDR1 is MNHEY, CDR2 SVGAGI, per germline. Trimming removed 0 bases from V and 1 base from J; junction bases left unmatched: 7. The CDR3 sequence is 17 residues long. CDR3 in DNA: TGTGCCAGCAGTTACTCGGGGACAGGTTGGAAGAACACTGAAGCTTTCTTT. Translated: CASSYSGTGWKNTEAFF.

Of note for this clonotype: The junction shows a germline mismatch at one end, possibly a read error. The J gene is TRBJ2-1, the V gene TRBV3-1, with 8 bases lining up with TRBD1. There are 16 residues in the CDR3. Germline CDR1 reads LGHDT; CDR2 reads YNNKEL (reference sequence). CDR3 protein: CASSQGQGAYYNDQFF. DNA of the CDR3: TGTGCCAGCAGCCAAGGGCAGGGGGCCTACTACAATGACCAGTTCTTC.

This chain connects TRBV6-5 to TRBJ1-5; D remains unclear. CDR3 length: 15 residues. Germline CDR1 reads MNHEY; CDR2 reads SVGAGI. V lost 2 bases and J lost 1, with 9 bases in between. Here the CDR3 reads CASSYKGGSNQPQHF. As DNA, the CDR3 is TGTGCCAGCAGTTACAAGGGAGGGAGCAATCAGCCCCAGCATTTT.

This clonotype has a handful of counts. The gene calls are TRBV6-1 and TRBJ2-7; 7 bases align to TRBD1. V was pared by 8 bases and J by 5 bases, with 9 bases of the junction left unmatched. Germline V lookup: CDR1 MNHNS, CDR2 SASEGT. This CDR3 has 13 amino acids. In DNA, the CDR3 is TGTGCCAGCCGGGACAGCTTCGGGCACGAGCAGTACTTC. Protein product: CASRDSFGHEQYF.

The rearrangement uses TRBV18 and TRBJ1-4; weak D call: TRBD1 (6 bases). V was shortened by 2 bases and J by 6 bases, with 13 bases between the two germline ends. Germline V CDR1 and CDR2: KGHSH, LQKENI. CDR3 size: 15 residues. Here the CDR3 reads CASSPLARGYEKLFF. The CDR3 DNA sequence: TGTGCCAGCTCACCATTGGCCAGGGGATATGAAAAACTGTTTTTT.

This clonotype was detected only a few times. This sequence joins TRBV19 and TRBJ1-6; TRBD1 matches at 8 bases. CDR1 LNHDA and CDR2 SQIVND come from the germline V gene (reference sequence). J was trimmed by 7 bases and V by 3 bases; bases with no gene match: 8. This CDR3 region has 16 residues. The CDR3 sequence is CASSILGTGGNSPLHF. The CDR3 nucleotides read TGTGCCAGTAGTATTTTGGGAACAGGGGGGAATTCACCCCTCCACTTT.

The chain joins TRBV6-1 to TRBJ2-5, with D perhaps matching TRBD2 (5 bases). The CDR3 contains 15 residues. CDR1 and CDR2 (germline): MNHNS, SASEGT. V was clipped by 10 bases and J by 0 bases, with 18 bases between them. The CDR3: CATGARLLYQETQYF. The CDR3 region has the DNA TGTGCCACCGGCGCGCGACTACTGTACCAAGAGACCCAGTACTTC.

The table lists this clonotype with a few counts. This chain links TRBV2 with TRBJ2-7; perhaps TRBD1 as D (6 bases). This CDR3 comprises 16 residues. Per germline, CDR1 SNHLY and CDR2 FYNNEI. Deletions cut 6 bases from V and 3 bases from J, with 21 bases between. Here the CDR3 DNA reads TGTGCCAGCAGAGTAGCTTACAAGGACAGCTACTACGAGCAGTACTTC. It specifies CASRVAYKDSYYEQYF.

The rearrangement uses TRBV29-1 and TRBJ2-3; 7 positions agree with TRBD1. Germline-derived CDR1 and CDR2 are SQVTM and ANQGSEA. This CDR3 region has 13 residues. V was clipped by 6 bases and J by 1 base; unmatched bases: 4. CDR3 loop: CSVRQGGTDTQYF. CDR3 nucleotides: TGCAGCGTCCGACAGGGAGGCACAGATACGCAGTATTTT.

The genes are TRBV7-9 and TRBJ1-2; no firm D call. The germline V gene has CDR1 SEHNR and CDR2 FQNEAQ (reference sequence). V gave up 0 bases and J gave up 9 bases, with 17 bases separating them. CDR3 length: 15 amino acids. CDR3 nucleotide sequence: TGTGCCAGCAGCTTAGCACCGGGATACGCTATGAGCTACACCTTC. Encoded protein: CASSLAPGYAMSYTF. Using reference TRBV7-9 and TRBJ1-2 for the parts outside the CDR3, the full variable domain is DTGVSQNPRHKITKRGQNVTFRCDPISEHNRLYWYRQTLGQGPEFLTYFQNEAQLEKSRLLSDRFSAERPKGSFSTLEIQRTEQGDSAMYLCASSLAPGYAMSYTFGSGTRLTVV.

This clonotype was counted only a few times. The chain carries TRBV25-1 and TRBJ2-6; D not certain. From germline, CDR1 is MGHDK and CDR2 SYGVNS. Trimming took 5 bases from V and 0 from J, leaving 8 bases between them. The CDR3 loop spans 15 amino acids. CDR3 sequence: CASSQLSSGANVLTF. In DNA, the CDR3 is TGTGCCAGCAGTCAGCTTAGCTCTGGGGCCAACGTCCTGACTTTC.

In DNA form, the CDR3 reads TGCGCCAGCAGCGATGTGGGGGTTATGGGGGAGACCCAGTACTTC. This encodes CASSDVGVMGETQYF. J is TRBJ2-5 and V is TRBV5-1; D assignment may be TRBD1 or TRBD2 (5 bases each). This CDR3 is built from 15 residues. In germline, CDR1 is SGHRS, CDR2 YFSETQ. V lost 4 bases and J lost 5, with 18 bases in between. Using reference TRBV5-1 and TRBJ2-5 for the parts outside the CDR3, the full variable domain is KAGVTQTPRYLIKTRGQQVTLSCSPISGHRSVSWYQQTPGQGLQFLFEYFSETQRNKGNFPGRFSGRQFSNSRSEMNVSTLELGDSALYLCASSDVGVMGETQYFGPGTRLLVL.

The chain recombines TRBV7-2 with TRBJ1-2, with 7 bases aligning to TRBD1. The CDR3 has 16 residues. J gave up 3 bases and V 5 bases, and 12 bases lay outside the gene matches. Germline V lookup: CDR1 SGHTA, CDR2 FQGNSA. CDR3 residues: CASSPSGQAGYYGYTF. The DNA for the CDR3 is TGTGCCAGCAGCCCCTCCGGACAGGCAGGGTACTATGGCTACACCTTC.

This clonotype was detected a few times. V and J are TRBV29-1 and TRBJ1-1; 8 bases align to TRBD1. Germline CDR1 reads SQVTM; CDR2 reads ANQGSEA. J gave up 1 base and V 5 bases, and 9 bases lay outside the gene matches. The CDR3 consists of 15 residues. The CDR3 DNA reads as TGCAGCGTTATAAGCCGGGACAGGCCGAACACTGAAGCTTTCTTT. Translated: CSVISRDRPNTEAFF.

The rearrangement joins TRBV7-9 to TRBJ2-3; 10 nucleotides align to TRBD2. This CDR3 has 17 amino acids. Per the germline V gene, CDR1 is SEHNR and CDR2 is FQNEAQ (reference sequence). The trim removed 1 base at V and 3 bases at J, leaving 7 bases unmatched. The CDR3, as DNA: TGTGCCAGCAGCTTAGGTGGGCCGGGACTAGCGACAGATACGCAGTATTTT. Protein product: CASSLGGPGLATDTQYF.

DNA of the CDR3: TGCAGCGTTGAAATGACCGCTGGAAACACCATATATTTT. This codes for CSVEMTAGNTIYF. This rearrangement joins TRBV29-1 to TRBJ1-3; D is ambiguous. The CDR3 totals 13 residues. Germline V gives CDR1 SQVTM, CDR2 ANQGSEA. Trimming took off 2 bases at V and 2 bases at J, with 7 bases between the two ends.

Only a few counts were recorded for this clonotype. The chain links TRBV27 to TRBJ1-6, with TRBD1 matching over 7 bases. This CDR3 is 16 amino acids long. Trimming at V came to 5 bases and at J to 8 bases, leaving 12 bases not matched to a gene. In germline, CDR1 is MNHEY, CDR2 SMNVEV (reference sequence). Here the CDR3 reads CASSPMTGKVYSPLHF. In DNA, the CDR3 is TGTGCCAGCAGTCCGATGACAGGGAAGGTGTATTCACCCCTCCACTTT.

The chain couples TRBV4-3 to TRBJ1-4, with TRBD1 identical over 7 bases. The germline CDR1 and CDR2 sequences are LGHNA and YSLEER. CDR3 length equals 14 residues. V was clipped by 0 bases and J by 11 bases; unmatched bases: 6. The CDR3, as DNA: TGCGCCAGCAGCCAAGAAGGGGGCCAGGACAAACTGTTTTTT. It is translated as CASSQEGGQDKLFF.

V and J are TRBV3-1 and TRBJ2-3, with a weak D call TRBD1 (6 bases). Germline V lookup: CDR1 LGHDT, CDR2 YNNKEL (reference sequence). The CDR3 has 15 residues. V shed 4 bases and J shed 2 bases, with 13 bases lying between them. CDR3 sequence reads: CASSLVTGLTDTQYF. The CDR3 DNA reads TGTGCCAGCAGCCTCGTGACAGGCCTCACAGATACGCAGTATTTT.